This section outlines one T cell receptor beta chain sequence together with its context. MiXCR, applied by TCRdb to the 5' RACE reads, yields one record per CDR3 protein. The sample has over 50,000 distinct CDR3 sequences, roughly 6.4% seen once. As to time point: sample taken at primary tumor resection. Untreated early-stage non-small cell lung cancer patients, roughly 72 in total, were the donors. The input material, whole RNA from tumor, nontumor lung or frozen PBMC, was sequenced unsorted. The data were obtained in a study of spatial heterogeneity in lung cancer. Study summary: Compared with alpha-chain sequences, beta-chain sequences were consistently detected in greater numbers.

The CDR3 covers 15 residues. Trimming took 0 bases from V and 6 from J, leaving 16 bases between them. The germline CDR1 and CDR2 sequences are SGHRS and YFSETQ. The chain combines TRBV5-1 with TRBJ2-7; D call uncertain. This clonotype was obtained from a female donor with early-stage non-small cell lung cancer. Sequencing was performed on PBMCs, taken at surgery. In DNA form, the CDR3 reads TGCGCCAGCAGCTTGGAAGAGCCGGCCATGGGCGAGCAGTACTTC. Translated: CASSLEEPAMGEQYF.